This T cell receptor beta chain is from a study of Graves' ophthalmopathy and Graves' hyperthyroidism. Findings of the study overall: Separation of ophthalmopathy from stable hyperthyroidism was achieved by a 13-signature model, at approximately 87% sensitivity and 81.08% specificity.

Scientists amplified the TCR beta CDR3 regions from RNA transcripts. First-round RT-PCR relied on HTBI primers, and a second-round multiplex PCR came next. TCRdb re-called the multiplex PCR reads through MiXCR, storing one row per CDR3 protein. Counted here are about 240,000 distinct CDR3 sequences, around 45% occurring once; the ten biggest clones make up over 40%. Moderate-to-severe activity, CAS ≥3, NOSPECS ≥4 and a duration under 3 months were seen in donors with ophthalmopathy. Excluded were patients with other autoimmune diseases, uncontrolled infections, pregnancy or lactation. With regard to this clonotype: Its antigen remains unknown. An end of the junction differs from the germline gene, which may be a read error.

Looked up from germline, CDR1 is WSHSY and CDR2 is SAAADI. CDR3 length: 13 residues. The chain joins TRBV10-2 to TRBJ2-7; 8 nucleotides match TRBD1. The specimen was peripheral blood. The clonotype originates from an adult man with Graves' ophthalmopathy. The CDR3 is CAGSPGTGYEQYF. Written as DNA, the CDR3 is TGTGCCGGCAGCCCGGGGACAGGCTACGAGCAGTACTTC.